This TCR beta chain is drawn from a study of persistence of HIV-infected CD4 T cells. This was the immunoSEQ version 4 assay in survey mode. Generated by immunoSEQ multiplex PCR, the TCRdb table keeps only in-frame clones and is missing some. The sample records around 20,000 clones, 78% being singletons. Stimulation used around 10 ug/mL lysate from CMV-infected fibroblasts. CD4+ T cells upregulating both CD40 ligand and CD69 were sorted as responding cells. Undetectable plasma HIV-1 RNA below 50 copies/mL lasted at least 4 years. Study-level results: Rare CMV-responding cells carrying HIV-1 proviruses were not analyzed separately for TCR.

Worth noting for this clone: Its antigen is not known.

CDR3 length equals 14 residues. CDR1 SEHNR and CDR2 FQNEAQ come from the germline V gene (reference sequence). V was pared by 7 bases and J by 4 bases, with 14 bases between. This sample comprised CD4+ T cells sorted from PBMCs after approximately 19-hour stimulation, obtained from a patient who received antiretroviral therapy. The sequence was collected from an adult man with HIV who was CMV-seropositive. The J gene is TRBJ1-3, the V gene TRBV7-9; unclear D gene. The CDR3 protein is CASTSQTGGNTIYF. The CDR3 coding sequence is TGTGCCAGCACCTCGCAGACTGGAGGAAACACCATATATTTT.